This TCR beta chain was documented in a study of graft-versus-host responses after intestinal transplantation. Of note for this clone: Antigen specificity is unknown.

There are 13 residues in the CDR3. Germline CDR1 GTSNPN, CDR2 SVGIG (reference sequence). The junction had 5 bases not matched to a gene; V was cut back by 3 bases and J by 7 bases. The table came from immunoSEQ multiplex PCR; TCRdb's copy has only in-frame clones and leaves some out. The table has about 82,000 clones, roughly 91% seen once. Sequencing used unstimulated CD4+ T cells sorted from spleen or lymph node cells, obtained before intestinal transplant. The clonotype was recovered from a human donor who received an intestinal transplant. The chain is built from TRBV30 and TRBJ2-1; 8 bases agree with TRBD2. The DNA of the CDR3 is TGTGCCTGGAGGGCACTAGCGGTTAATGAGCAGTTCTTC. Amino acids: CAWRALAVNEQFF.